This entry lists 21 T cell receptor beta chains sequenced from one sample in a study of T-cell memory formation after mild COVID-19. TCRdb recomputed calls from the 5' RACE reads with MiXCR, one row per CDR3 protein. The table records a few hundred thousand distinct CDR3 sequences, roughly 21% of them present only once. The sequencing sample was made of PBMCs or a T cell subset sorted from them (not recorded which). The receptors here all came from a man younger than 30 who had mild COVID-19 (a few samples of this study predate the infection). Cell type and time point are not known.

This clonotype has just a few counts. CDR3 coding DNA: TGCGCCAGCAGCCCCGTAACAGGGGACAGTCAAGAGACCCAGTACTTC. The encoded protein is CASSPVTGDSQETQYF. V is TRBV4-3 and J is TRBJ2-5; TRBD1 matches 7 bases. V trimming: 4 bases; J trimming: 2 bases; junction bases outside the gene matches: 10. Germline CDR1 and CDR2: LGHNA and YSLEER. The length of the CDR3 is 16 residues.

This clonotype was observed at least ten times. The rearrangement uses TRBV25-1 and TRBJ2-6; TRBD1 might be the D (5 bases). The CDR3 runs 16 residues. The ends were cut back, 4 bases at V and 0 bases at J, with 10 bases in the middle. Germline values: CDR1 MGHDK, CDR2 SYGVNS. The CDR3 nucleotides are TGTGCCAGCAGTGCTCAGGGAAGCTCTGGGGCCAACGTCCTGACTTTC. Translated, it gives CASSAQGSSGANVLTF.

The rearrangement joins TRBV6-5 to TRBJ1-5, with D tentatively TRBD1 (5 bases). V lost 9 bases and J lost 0, with 9 bases in between. CDR3 length: 13 amino acids. The germline CDR1 and CDR2 sequences are MNHEY and SVGAGI. Here the CDR3 reads CARGTYSNQPQHF. The CDR3 region has the DNA TGTGCCAGGGGGACCTATAGCAATCAGCCCCAGCATTTT.

The chain combines TRBV4-3 with TRBJ2-1, with D unresolved. The CDR3 runs 18 residues. Trimming removed 0 bases from V and 2 bases from J, with 17 bases in between. The germline V gene has CDR1 LGHNA and CDR2 YSLEER. This CDR3 is CASSQEALRGRTYNEQFF. The CDR3 DNA is TGCGCCAGCAGCCAAGAGGCACTAAGAGGCAGAACCTACAATGAGCAGTTCTTC.

This clonotype has only one observation. One end of the junction varies from germline; a read error may be responsible. This chain connects TRBV10-3 to TRBJ1-2; D is undetermined. Germline V gives CDR1 ENHRY, CDR2 SYGVKD. The CDR3 has 16 residues. CDR3 loop: CAISSRGTGQPYGYTF. The CDR3 bases are TGTGCCATCAGCTCCCGGGGAACCGGGCAGCCTTATGGATACACCTTC.

The chain recombines TRBV28 with TRBJ1-1; TRBD1 might be the D (5 bases). V was trimmed by 7 bases and J by 5 bases, leaving 14 bases between them. CDR1 MDHEN and CDR2 SYDVKM come from the germline V gene. The CDR3 totals 13 residues. Here the CDR3 reads CASTPGARTEAFF. In DNA, the CDR3 is TGTGCCAGCACCCCTGGGGCTCGGACTGAAGCTTTCTTT.

This clonotype was observed a few times. V usage is TRBV7-9 and J usage is TRBJ2-5; D possibly corresponds to TRBD2 (6 bases). Germline assignment: CDR1 SEHNR and CDR2 FQNEAQ (reference sequence). V was shortened by 5 bases and J by 2 bases, with 6 bases between the two germline ends. This CDR3 contains 12 residues. The CDR3 is CASSRGQETQYF. In nucleotides, the CDR3 is TGTGCCAGCAGCCGGGGGCAAGAGACCCAGTACTTC.

In its sample, this clonotype was seen many times. J is TRBJ1-6 and V is TRBV7-6; 7 bases line up with TRBD1. This CDR3 region has 14 residues. With V trimmed by 5 bases and J by 7 bases, 5 bases remained unmatched. Germline V gene lookup returns CDR1 SGHVS and CDR2 FNYEAQ. The chain's CDR3 is CASSLGTANSPLHF. CDR3 nucleotides: TGTGCCAGCAGCCTAGGGACAGCGAATTCACCCCTCCACTTT.

The rearrangement joins TRBV4-3 to TRBJ1-1, with TRBD1 matching 9 bases. The CDR3 loop spans 19 amino acids. Germline V gene data show CDR1 as LGHNA and CDR2 as YSLEER. The J segment lost 1 base and the V segment lost 1 base, leaving 13 bases of the junction unmatched. The CDR3 sequence: CASSQVRGQGWGTNTEAFF. DNA of the CDR3: TGCGCCAGCAGCCAAGTCCGGGGACAGGGATGGGGAACGAACACTGAAGCTTTCTTT.

This clonotype was recorded a few times. The rearrangement joins TRBV5-1 to TRBJ2-3, with 8 bases that match TRBD1. Germline values: CDR1 SGHRS, CDR2 YFSETQ. Losses at the gene ends were 7 bases for V and 4 bases for J; bases not matched to a gene: 5. The CDR3 length is 13 residues. CDR3 sequence: CASAQGASDTQYF. CDR3 coding DNA: TGCGCCAGCGCGCAGGGGGCCTCAGATACGCAGTATTTT.

The sample holds a few counts of this clonotype. The gene calls are TRBV10-3 and TRBJ2-7; TRBD1 might be the D (5 bases). V gave up 6 bases and J gave up 0 bases, with 15 bases separating them. This CDR3 spans 15 amino acids. CDR1 is ENHRY, CDR2 SYGVKD, per germline. For the CDR3, the DNA is TGTGCCATCAGCCGCACAGGATATAGCTCCTACGAGCAGTACTTC. It specifies CAISRTGYSSYEQYF.

This chain links TRBV18 with TRBJ2-1; D is uncertain. The CDR3 covers 13 residues. CDR1 is KGHSH, CDR2 LQKENI, per germline. Between the trimmed V and J ends, which lost 0 bases and 5 bases, there was a span of 5 bases. CDR3 region: CASSPPQNNEQFF. The CDR3 nucleotides read TGTGCCAGCTCACCACCCCAGAACAATGAGCAGTTCTTC.

V is TRBV5-1 and J is TRBJ2-7, with 7 bases that match TRBD1. CDR1 is SGHRS, CDR2 YFSETQ, per germline. The ends lost 4 bases at V and 3 bases at J; junction bases unmatched: 4. CDR3 length equals 13 residues. CDR3 sequence: CASSETGYYEQYF. The CDR3 nucleotides are TGCGCCAGCAGCGAGACAGGGTACTACGAGCAGTACTTC.

This clonotype was recorded many times. CDR3 bases: TGTGCCAGCAGTTTAAACAGTCAAGAGACCCAGTACTTC. Translation: CASSLNSQETQYF. The chain uses TRBV6-5 and TRBJ2-5; no reliable D call. The ends were cut back, 4 bases at V and 2 bases at J, with 8 bases in the middle. This CDR3 has 13 residues. CDR1 is MNHEY and CDR2 is SVGAGI in the germline V gene.

The V call is TRBV12-3 or TRBV12-4, the J call TRBJ1-1; 8 positions agree with TRBD1. This CDR3 has 17 residues. Trimming took 4 bases from V and 1 from J; bases not matched to a gene: 11. DNA for the CDR3: TGTGCCAGCAGTTCGTCAGGGGGCTCAGTACAGAACACTGAAGCTTTCTTT. As protein: CASSSSGGSVQNTEAFF.

The gene calls are TRBV20-1 and TRBJ2-1, with D perhaps given as TRBD1 or TRBD2 (5 bases each). CDR1 DFQATT and CDR2 SNEGSKA come from the germline V gene (reference sequence). V was pared by 4 bases and J by 5 bases, with 15 bases between. The CDR3 contains 14 residues. The CDR3 is CSATGRQPDNEQFF. The CDR3 nucleotides read TGCAGTGCTACGGGGCGCCAGCCAGACAATGAGCAGTTCTTC.

V gene TRBV11-2 combines with J gene TRBJ1-1, with 9 bases fitting TRBD1. V gave up 0 bases and J gave up 4 bases; unmatched junction bases: 3. The CDR3 has 15 residues. Germline V gives CDR1 SGHAT, CDR2 FQNNGV. The CDR3 DNA sequence: TGTGCCAGCAGCTTAGAATGGGGACAGGGCACTGAAGCTTTCTTT. Residues: CASSLEWGQGTEAFF.

This clonotype was seen only a few times. The genes are TRBV3-1 and TRBJ1-6, with unresolved D. The germline CDR1 and CDR2 sequences are LGHDT and YNNKEL (reference sequence). V was pared by 1 base and J by 10 bases, with 5 bases between. This CDR3 spans 12 amino acids. The CDR3 DNA is TGTGCCAGCAGCCAAGTGAGCTCACCCCTCCACTTT. As protein: CASSQVSSPLHF.

This clonotype was counted between two and nine times. The chain links TRBV7-2 to TRBJ1-3, with 9 bases matching TRBD1. CDR3 size: 17 residues. Germline assignment: CDR1 SGHTA and CDR2 FQGNSA. Losses at the gene ends were 5 bases for V and 1 base for J; bases not matched to a gene: 9. The CDR3 region has the DNA TGTGCCAGCAGCCGGCCTCGGACAGGGGAGTCTGGAAACACCATATATTTT. As protein: CASSRPRTGESGNTIYF.

This clonotype has just a few counts. The rearrangement joins TRBV5-5 to TRBJ2-7; possible D gene TRBD1, 5 bases. CDR1 is SGHKS and CDR2 is YYEKEE in the germline V gene (reference sequence). The CDR3 runs 15 residues. V was pared by 0 bases and J by 3 bases, with 13 bases between. The CDR3 DNA is TGTGCCAGCAGCTTGGGGGGCTGGAATTTCTACGAGCAGTACGTC. Protein product: CASSLGGWNFYEQYV.

Only a few counts were recorded for this clonotype. Here the CDR3 DNA reads TGTGCCATCTCTCCGTTGGGGGACTACGAGCAGTACGTC. Protein: CAISPLGDYEQYV. The chain links TRBV10-3 to TRBJ2-7; D possibly matches TRBD1 or TRBD2 (5 bases each). Trimming pared 8 bases from V and 3 bases from J, leaving 14 bases between. The CDR3 is 13 amino acids. Germline CDR1 is ENHRY and CDR2 is SYGVKD.